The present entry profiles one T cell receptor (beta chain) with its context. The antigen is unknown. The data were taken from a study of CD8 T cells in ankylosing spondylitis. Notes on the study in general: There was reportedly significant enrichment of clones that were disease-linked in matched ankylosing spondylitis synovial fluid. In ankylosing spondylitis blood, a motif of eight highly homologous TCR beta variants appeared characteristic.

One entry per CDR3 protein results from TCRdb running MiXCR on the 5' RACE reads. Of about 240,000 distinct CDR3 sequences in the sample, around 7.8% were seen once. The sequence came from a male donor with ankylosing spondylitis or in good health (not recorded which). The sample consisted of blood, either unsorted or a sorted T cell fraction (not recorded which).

CDR3 loop: CASRGRDGNTGELFF. DNA for the CDR3: TGTGCCAGCAGGGGCCGGGACGGGAACACCGGGGAGCTGTTTTTT. V is TRBV12-3 or TRBV12-4 and J is TRBJ2-2; either TRBD1 or TRBD2 may fit D (5 bases each). The V gene lost 6 bases and the J gene lost 1 base, with 12 bases spanning the gap. This CDR3 is built from 15 residues.